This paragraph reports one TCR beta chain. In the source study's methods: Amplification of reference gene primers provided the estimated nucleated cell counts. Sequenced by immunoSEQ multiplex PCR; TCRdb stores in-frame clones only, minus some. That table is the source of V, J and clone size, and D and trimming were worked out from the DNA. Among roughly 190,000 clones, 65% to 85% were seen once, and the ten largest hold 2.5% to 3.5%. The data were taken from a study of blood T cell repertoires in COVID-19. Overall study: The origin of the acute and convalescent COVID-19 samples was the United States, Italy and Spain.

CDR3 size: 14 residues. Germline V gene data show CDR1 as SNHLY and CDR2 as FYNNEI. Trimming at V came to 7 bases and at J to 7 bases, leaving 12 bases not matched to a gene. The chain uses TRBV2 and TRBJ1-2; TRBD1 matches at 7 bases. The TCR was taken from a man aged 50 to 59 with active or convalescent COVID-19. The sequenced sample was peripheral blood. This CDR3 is CASKGTASGLGYTF. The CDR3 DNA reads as TGTGCCAGCAAGGGGACAGCCTCGGGACTTGGCTACACCTTC.